This entry features one TCR beta chain sequence. What it recognizes is unknown. Sequenced by immunoSEQ multiplex PCR; TCRdb stores in-frame clones only, minus some. The sample has 66,000 or so clones; 85% are singletons. This specimen comes from a study of OX40 agonist ivuxolimab in advanced cancers. Study-level information: In this cohort, patients received ivuxolimab, an agonistic anti-OX40 (CD134) antibody. Among those enrolled, mean age was around 55 years (range about 23 to 85) and 75% to 90% were male.

CDR3 length: 10 residues. Deletions cut 6 bases from V and 5 bases from J, with 4 bases between. Germline loops: CDR1 SNHLY, CDR2 FYNNEI. The study's findings and limits: Still undetermined is the antigen specificity of the expanded peripheral T cells. On average, CD8+ T cells showed a greater number of expanded clones than CD4+.

The TCR comes from an adult with an advanced solid tumor such as melanoma, head and neck, liver or kidney cancer. This chain uses TRBV2 with TRBJ2-5, with D hard to call. The material sequenced was CD4+ or CD8+ T cells sorted from blood, taken in a trial of the OX40 agonist ivuxolimab. The CDR3 DNA sequence: TGTGCCAGCAGCTTGGAGACCCAGTACTTC. As protein: CASSLETQYF.